This TCR beta chain derives from a study of cytomegalovirus exposure and HLA in healthy donors (dated by TCRdb to 2015 to 2018). Concerning the study at large: An earlier analysis of 587 of the donors reported under 300 Gb of sequence data and around 120 million unique TCR beta sequences obtained from about 170 million T cells. A later genetic analysis used genome-wide SNP genotypes for about 55% of the 666 donors, treating that subset as a discovery cohort. In an earlier analysis of 587 of the donors, high-throughput TCR beta sequencing was used to judge whether each TCR beta V gene segment behaved as functional or pseudogenic. In the later analysis, no new phenotypic data were used to find candidate immune exposures; instead, reliance was placed on TCR beta sequences and their occurrence across donors. Every repertoire in the discovery cohort had been generated on one and the same sequencing platform. In a later analysis, previously published TCR beta repertoires from more than 500 donors were re-analyzed and high-resolution HLA genotyping was added so that TCR occurrence patterns could be studied. On average, over 200,000 unique TCR beta nucleotide sequences were sequenced per donor among more than 350 genotyped donors of the cohort, with approximately 18% of those sequences being non-productive. The number of typed donors differed by locus: 629-630 for A, B, C, DRB1 and DQB1; approximately 520 for DQA1; 606 for DPA1; and about 470 for DPB1. The aim of the study was to test whether cataloging public T cell receptors could identify signatures of past pathogen exposure. About 300 gigabases of sequencing data and 70 million to 85 million unique TCR sequences were included in an early release covering about 620 HLA-typed donors. The study profiled the T cell repertoires of fewer than 850 subjects by immunosequencing and related them to cytomegalovirus serostatus. HLA typing included class I and class II loci at four-digit resolution. The study combined high-throughput TCR immunosequencing, statistical association of individual TCRs with disease status, and machine learning to predict cytomegalovirus infection status. Donor age, sex, ethnicity and CMV serostatus were compiled together with the repertoire data. Roughly 5 DR-DQ haplotypes were handled as single units for association and clustering, since linkage in the cohort was strong. A separate validation cohort of 100 to 150 different subjects was used in addition to the roughly 620-subject first cohort. Of the 398 genotyped donors, over 70% fell in the genetic ancestry cluster associated with self-reported Caucasian donors. Study-wide conclusions, independent of this receptor: Several of the top co-occurrence clusters appeared to be linked to parvovirus B19, influenza, CMV and Epstein-Barr virus, according to a later analysis. The study listed around 160 TCR beta chains as associated with cytomegalovirus. Broadly in line with IMGT annotations, most TCR beta V segments showed up in productive rearrangements about 90% or about 30% of the time in an earlier analysis of roughly 590 of the donors. According to a later genetic analysis, donors in an Asian-associated ancestry cluster had fewer N-insertions in productive TCRs than the approximately 650-donor mean. The only immune exposure information available for the cohort was CMV serostatus. An association between a missense DCLRE1C variant and V-gene and J-gene trimming of TCR beta chains was found in a later genetic analysis and replicated in an independent cohort. A later analysis associated 15,000 to 20,000 TCR beta sequences with specific HLA alleles at a false discovery rate of 0.05. The classifier was reported to diagnose cytomegalovirus status with high specificity and sensitivity in both the original cohort and the validation cohort. A later analysis found that most CMV-associated TCR beta chains appeared HLA-restricted, with HLA associations seemingly driven largely by CMV exposure. Sequencing depth was assumed to be roughly uniform across donors in the presence/absence analyses, though that assumption may not hold. While some public TCRs were present in many individuals, most TCR sequences turned up only very rarely across donors. A later analysis found that TCR association rates varied across HLA loci, with DRB1 alleles showing the most associated TCRs and HLA-C alleles the fewest. Some IMGT-functional V segments, including TRBV6-2 and TRBV6-3, could not be told apart with the 87-base-pair reads, so those segments were excluded. Linkage disequilibrium might explain the correlated functional status among segregating V segments, but an unknown experimental factor could not be excluded. Because HLA typing was missing for some donors at each locus, association tests included only the typed subset. Compared with equally common non-associated chains, HLA-associated TCR beta chains in a later analysis were more clonally expanded and had lower generation probabilities. According to the authors, the approach could potentially be generalized to other disease states and immunological phenotypes. A further reported finding was that TCR beta sequences accurately predicted the HLA-A and HLA-B alleles for most subjects in the first cohort. Assigning TCR associations to individual alleles was difficult when HLA alleles, especially DR and DQ, strongly co-occurred. The cohort was sequenced for TCR beta chains only, and without alpha or paired-chain data the features that could be detected were limited. A few of the identified cytomegalovirus-associated TCR beta chains were confirmed in vitro to be specific for cytomegalovirus antigens. Because counts were too low, about 18 rarely observed V segments, including chromosome 9 orphons, were excluded from the earlier analysis of roughly 580 of the donors. A cluster of highly shared sequence variants was judged likely to be a technical artifact of the sequencing pipeline.

The receptor library was made with the immunoSEQ multiplex PCR assay. For the multiplex PCR, a mixture combining 60 forward primers for TCR Vbeta segments and 13 reverse primers for TCR Jbeta segments was used. Amplification of the CDR3 region of rearranged TCR beta genes was performed with a multiplex PCR assay on genomic DNA. Amplified TCR beta libraries were sequenced as 87-base-pair reads on the Illumina HiSeq System. The authors' analysis ran thus. A later analysis tallied roughly 80 million unique TCR beta chains across the approximately 670 repertoires, and about 10 million of those chains were shared by two or more donors. A nearest-neighbor algorithm error-corrected the raw reads and collapsed the reads into unique sequences, merging closely related sequences to remove PCR and sequencing errors. Alignment of CDR3 sequences to IMGT reference sequences was used to assign V, D and J gene segments. Each retained sequence needed at least a six-nucleotide match to both a V gene segment and a J gene segment. A rearrangement counted as productive if the CDR3 had no stop codons and remained in frame with V and J, and every other rearrangement counted as non-productive. Following IMGT convention, CDR3 was defined as the stretch from the second conserved V-encoded cysteine to the conserved J-encoded phenylalanine. The earlier analysis of around 640 of the donors excluded sequences that lacked an unambiguous match to a single V gene segment. In an earlier analysis of around 590 of the donors, a V segment was called functional when productive rearrangements were above 56.7%, and segregating when the standard deviation between donors exceeded 5%. A statistical classification framework was built for diagnosing cytomegalovirus status from the catalog of TCR beta chain sequences. V and J gene assignment, in a later analysis, came from comparing TCR nucleotide sequences with IMGT/GENE-DB human TR gene sequences. The TCRdist pipeline was used in a later analysis to assign CDR3 sequences and most-parsimonious VDJ recombination scenarios. A later analysis defined each TCR beta chain by its CDR3 amino acid sequence plus V-gene family, and excluded reads lacking a unique V-gene family. In a later analysis, a few hundred highly shared, low-generation-probability nucleotide sequences were removed to address suspected cross-contamination and a sequencing artifact. In a later analysis, a clonal expansion index was calculated for each public chain from normalized within-repertoire ranks of inferred template counts. Generation probabilities in a later analysis came from a VDJ recombination model fitted to out-of-frame rearrangements, and those results were checked against IGoR. Hypergeometric tests were used in a later analysis to score TCR-TCR, TCR-HLA and TCR-CMV co-occurrence, with a repertoire-size bias correction applied to the TCR pairs. A later analysis estimated false discovery rates by permuting HLA or CMV assignments 20 times. A later analysis grouped co-occurring TCRs with DBSCAN, adding TCRdist sequence similarity when clustering within HLA-allele-positive subsets. Repertoires with fewer than 30,000 or more than 120,000 public chains were left out of co-occurrence clustering, as were five repertoires with anomalous nucleotide sharing. This immuneACCESS table, as held by TCRdb, lists in-frame sequences with V and J called but not all clones. Of the missing ones, under half trace to an unresolved V gene in checked studies; the others have no known cause. V, J and clone size are those of that table, while D and trimming were read from the DNA. The sample table lists roughly 89,000 clones, 65% to 80% of them with a count of one. The ten top clones hold 9.5% to 13% of the sample.

As encoded in the germline V gene, CDR1 is ENHRY while CDR2 is SYGVKD. From its cysteine to its phenylalanine, the CDR3 spans 17 amino acids. Just CDR3 DNA is preserved here, 51 bases in frame from base 1. The junction carries 16 bases between V and J, which are trimmed by 1 base and 1 base respectively. The cohort comprised some 730 healthy bone marrow donors. All cohort members were sampled while nominally healthy, although unrecorded immune exposures were likely present. The donor was CMV seropositive and belonged to the group of more than 250 seropositive cohort members. Every donor gave a peripheral blood sample, and the peripheral blood mononuclear cells from that sample were used for TCR beta sequencing. Genomic DNA was extracted from the blood cell samples with the Qiagen DNeasy Blood Extraction Kit. A remark on this clone: The antigen it recognizes is unknown. No per-base quality is available; no much larger clone lies one base away.

Sample: PBMCs. The origin of this receptor is a man younger than 45 in good health and CMV-seropositive. The sequence joins TRBV10-3 to TRBJ1-1; D gene: possibly TRBD1, on 5 matching bases. The CDR3 sequence is CAISEWMGGLGNTEAFF. Read as DNA, the sequence is TGTGCCATCAGTGAGTGGATGGGGGGATTGGGGAACACTGAAGCTTTCTTT.